The 18 T cell receptor beta chains listed next were all sequenced from one sample in a study of immune evolution from preneoplasia to lung adenocarcinoma (dated by TCRdb to about 2021). The method behind the library was the immunoSEQ multiplex PCR assay. Entries here come from immuneACCESS through TCRdb and include only in-frame sequences with V and J called. Some clones fail to appear in such tables; in the studies checked, an unresolved V gene covers under half of the shortfall, and the cause of the remainder is unknown. For this sample there are 4,800 or so clones; around 76% appear just once. The top ten constitute approximately 6.8% of the sample. Sequenced material: FFPE minimally invasive lung adenocarcinoma tissue. The cell subset or site label, read with the paper, signifies: micro-invasive lung adenocarcinoma (MIA). Source of these receptors: a person aged 55-80 years with lung adenocarcinoma.

This clone came up once. The chain couples TRBV29-1 to TRBJ2-7; 9 bases align to TRBD1. This CDR3 contains 12 residues. The V gene end was trimmed by 5 bases and the J gene end by 9 bases; junction bases not matched to a gene: 8. In germline, CDR1 is SQVTM, CDR2 ANQGSEA. The CDR3: CSVKGTGMAQYF. DNA for the CDR3: TGCAGCGTTAAAGGGACAGGGATGGCGCAGTACTTC.

J is TRBJ2-2 and V is TRBV5-8; TRBD1 aligns across 7 bases. The CDR3 has 14 residues. V dropped 4 bases and J dropped 6; count of bases not matched to a gene: 6. The V gene's germline CDR1 is SGHTS and CDR2 YDEGEE. The CDR3 is CASSPYRGSGELFF. For the CDR3, the DNA is TGTGCCAGCAGCCCATACAGGGGATCCGGGGAGCTGTTTTTT.

The genes are TRBV7-8 and TRBJ2-5, with TRBD2 identical over 7 bases. Germline V gene sequence: CDR1 SGHVS, CDR2 FQNEAQ. CDR3 length: 13 amino acids. With V trimmed by 4 bases and J by 12 bases, 11 bases remained unmatched. CDR3 in amino acids: CASSSEGGGTKYF. For the CDR3, the DNA is TGTGCCAGCAGCTCGGAGGGCGGGGGAACCAAGTACTTC.

The J gene is TRBJ1-1, the V gene TRBV30, with TRBD1 as a possible D gene (6 bases). Per germline, CDR1 GTSNPN and CDR2 SVGIG (reference sequence). The CDR3 sequence is 11 residues long. Deletions cut 2 bases from V and 7 bases from J, with 8 bases between. CDR3 bases: TGTGCCTGGAGTTCGGACAGTGAAGCTTTCTTT. As protein: CAWSSDSEAFF.

The chain is built from TRBV2 and TRBJ1-2, with no clear D. V was pared by 2 bases and J by 4 bases, with 11 bases between. Germline loops: CDR1 SNHLY, CDR2 FYNNEI. The CDR3 has 14 residues. CDR3: CASSELPGAYGYTF. DNA of the CDR3: TGTGCCAGCAGTGAATTACCGGGTGCCTATGGCTACACCTTC.

The J gene is TRBJ2-1, the V gene TRBV5-1; 7 bases fit TRBD2. CDR3 length: 15 residues. CDR1 is SGHRS and CDR2 is YFSETQ in the germline V gene. V was pared by 1 base and J by 5 bases, with 6 bases of the junction left unmatched. Here the CDR3 reads CASSLIAGANNEQFF. For the CDR3, the DNA is TGCGCCAGCAGCTTGATTGCGGGAGCCAACAATGAGCAGTTCTTC.

This chain joins TRBV30 and TRBJ1-2, with TRBD1 as a possible D gene (5 bases). This CDR3 contains 13 residues. Germline V CDR1 and CDR2: GTSNPN, SVGIG (reference sequence). V was cut by 6 bases and J by 0 bases, with 11 bases left in between. The CDR3 region is CACQGEPNYGYTF. The CDR3 nucleotides read TGTGCCTGTCAGGGAGAACCTAACTATGGCTACACCTTC. The full variable domain, its missing parts supplied by reference TRBV30 and TRBJ1-2, is SQTIHQWPATLVQPVGSPLSLECTVEGTSNPNLYWYRQAAGRGLQLLFYSVGIGQISSEVPQNLSASRPQDRQFILSSKKLLLSDSGFYLCACQGEPNYGYTFGSGTRLTVV.

The chain recombines TRBV15 with TRBJ1-4; the D gene is possibly TRBD1 (5 bases). V gave up 0 bases and J gave up 8 bases, with 7 bases separating them. CDR1 and CDR2 from the germline V gene are LNHNV and YYDKDF (reference sequence). The CDR3 totals 13 residues. The CDR3 sequence: CATSRDEGEKLFF. The DNA of the CDR3 is TGTGCCACCAGCAGAGATGAGGGGGAAAAACTGTTTTTT.

Worth noting for this clone: The sample has other DNA sequences that encode this CDR3 too. The chain is built from TRBV11-1 and TRBJ2-7; perhaps TRBD1 as D (5 bases). V gave up 4 bases and J gave up 5 bases, with 9 bases separating them. The CDR3 has 12 residues. The germline gives CDR1 SGHAT, CDR2 FQDESV (reference sequence). CDR3 nucleotide sequence: TGTGCCAGCAGCTCCCAGGGTCACGAGCAGTACTTC. Translating it yields CASSSQGHEQYF.

This sequence joins TRBV9 and TRBJ2-6; D is ambiguous. V was cut by 0 bases and J by 3 bases, with 7 bases left in between. Germline CDR1 SGDLS, CDR2 YYNGEE. CDR3 length: 15 amino acids. CDR3 sequence (DNA): TGTGCCAGCAGCGTAGCCCTAGTTGGGGCCAACGTCCTGACTTTC. It codes for CASSVALVGANVLTF.

This clone was detected a few times. The chain uses TRBV5-1 and TRBJ2-7, with D perhaps being TRBD1 or TRBD2 (7 bases each). V was pared by 4 bases and J by 2 bases, with 13 bases between. The germline V gene has CDR1 SGHRS and CDR2 YFSETQ. The CDR3 extends over 14 amino acids. CDR3 bases: TGCGCCAGCAGCCCAGGGGGGGATGCCTACGAGCAGTACTTC. Its translation is CASSPGGDAYEQYF.

This clone was recorded only once. The chain carries TRBV29-1 and TRBJ2-3, with D possibly being TRBD1 or TRBD2 (6 bases each). The V end lost 1 base, the J end lost 9 bases, and 20 bases lay between the germline ends. There are 15 residues in the CDR3. Looked up from germline, CDR1 is SQVTM and CDR2 is ANQGSEA. The DNA for the CDR3 is TGCAGCGTTGAAGGTGGATCCGGGGGCGCAGGGACGCAGTATTTT. Its translation is CSVEGGSGGAGTQYF.

The chain links TRBV27 to TRBJ2-3; TRBD1 aligns across 7 bases. J was trimmed by 5 bases and V by 5 bases; bases with no gene match: 10. This CDR3 contains 15 residues. Germline-derived CDR1 and CDR2 are MNHEY and SMNVEV (reference sequence). In DNA, the CDR3 is TGTGCCAGCAGTCGAGTGACAGGGTGGAAAGATACGCAGTATTTT. Translating it yields CASSRVTGWKDTQYF.

The chain uses TRBV9 and TRBJ2-1; TRBD2 is a possible D gene (6 bases). This CDR3 region has 14 residues. Per germline, CDR1 SGDLS and CDR2 YYNGEE. V was pared by 0 bases and J by 9 bases, with 13 bases between. CDR3 nucleotides: TGTGCCAGCAGCGTAGACGCGATGCGGGGTGAGCAGTTCTTC. Amino acid sequence: CASSVDAMRGEQFF.

This chain links TRBV11-2 with TRBJ2-7, with D uncertain. This CDR3 comprises 18 residues. V was shortened by 2 bases and J by 0 bases, with 20 bases between the two germline ends. Germline V gene sequence: CDR1 SGHAT, CDR2 FQNNGV. The CDR3 bases are TGTGCCAGCAGCTTACCCCCGGTCGGGTCTTTGGCCTCCTACGAGCAGTACTTC. Protein: CASSLPPVGSLASYEQYF.

V usage is TRBV11-2 and J usage is TRBJ2-1, with D perhaps TRBD1 (5 bases). The CDR3 has 14 amino acids. V was shortened by 1 base and J by 7 bases, with 11 bases between the two germline ends. Germline lookup yields CDR1 SGHAT and CDR2 FQNNGV. The CDR3 DNA follows: TGTGCCAGCAGCTTAGTACAGGCAGGGAATGAGCAGTTCTTC. This translates into CASSLVQAGNEQFF.

The chain joins TRBV15 to TRBJ2-6; TRBD2 is a possible D gene (5 bases). CDR3 length: 15 residues. Trimming cost V 1 base and J 1 base, with 5 bases left between them. The germline CDR1 and CDR2 sequences are LNHNV and YYDKDF (reference sequence). CDR3 DNA sequence: TGTGCCACCAGCAGAGGGGAGTCTGGGGCCAACGTCCTGACTTTC. Protein: CATSRGESGANVLTF.

The chain couples TRBV2 to TRBJ1-1; D perhaps matches TRBD1 (5 bases). CDR1 SNHLY and CDR2 FYNNEI come from the germline V gene. The CDR3 length is 13 residues. Deletions cut 7 bases from V and 6 bases from J, with 15 bases between. The CDR3 loop reads CASKGLGAAEAFF. CDR3 sequence (DNA): TGTGCCAGCAAGGGCCTCGGGGCCGCTGAAGCTTTCTTT.